This T cell receptor (beta chain) is drawn from a study of blood T cells in healthy people across ages. Findings and limits, study-wide: Per million T cells, the diversity of TCR beta decreased roughly linearly as age advanced.

Primed by a sample-barcoded 5' primer and a J-beta primer mix, a second PCR proceeded for roughly 7 to 11 cycles. TCRdb reprocessed the 5' RACE reads with MiXCR, giving one entry per CDR3 protein. Of some 900,000 distinct CDR3 sequences in the sample, approximately 49% were seen once. The CDR3 is 13 amino acids. Germline CDR1 reads SEHNR; CDR2 reads FQNEAQ (reference sequence). Details on this clonotype: Its target is unknown. The junction shows a germline mismatch at one end, possibly a read error.

The sequenced sample consisted of blood. This sequence joins TRBV7-9 and TRBJ2-1; D uncertain. This TCR derives from a young man in good health. The CDR3 bases are TGTGCCAGCATCGGCCCGAACTACGATGAGCAGTTCTTC. It is translated as CASIGPNYDEQFF.